This T cell receptor (beta chain) was found in a study of shared clonotypes between healthy human individuals. This table comes from immunoSEQ multiplex PCR, and its TCRdb copy is limited to in-frame clones, with some not included. This table holds about 480,000 clones, 70% to 80% found once. In germline, CDR1 is SGHVS, CDR2 FQNEAQ. CDR3 length equals 14 residues. V was shortened by 5 bases and J by 2 bases, with 13 bases between the two germline ends. The rearrangement links TRBV7-8 to TRBJ2-7; D perhaps matches TRBD1 (5 bases). Sequenced material: PBMCs. This TCR was sampled from a woman aged 40-49 years in good health. Some clones in this sample may be carry-over from other donors' samples. The CDR3 sequence is CASSPTAQTYEQYF. Here the CDR3 DNA reads TGTGCCAGCAGCCCGACAGCGCAGACCTACGAGCAGTACTTC.